Listed below are T cell receptor beta chains from one sample, sequenced in a study of T cells in Graves' hyperthyroidism and ophthalmopathy. TCRdb called the multiplex PCR reads again in MiXCR, with one record for every CDR3 protein. The sample has some 250,000 distinct CDR3 sequences, more than 12% seen once. Source material: blood. Every receptor here comes from a woman aged 35 to 49 with Graves' hyperthyroidism that later progressed to Graves' ophthalmopathy. The CDR3 runs from the conserved cysteine through the conserved F or W. A D gene is named only where the DNA matches it firmly. Rows give clone size only sometimes, using once, few, many, or a class for an expanded clone.

D gene | J gene | clone size | V gene | CDR3 DNA | CDR3 protein
TRBD2 | TRBJ2-7 | many | TRBV29-1 | TGCAGCGTTGAAGGGACTAGCGACCTAAGGGAGCAGTACTTC | CSVEGTSDLREQYF
- | TRBJ2-1 | many | TRBV15 | TGTGCCACCAGCAGAGGTAGGGGCCCATACAATGAGCAGTTCTTC | CATSRGRGPYNEQFF
TRBD1 | TRBJ1-4 | few | TRBV4-1 | TGCGCCAGCAGCCAAGTCAAGGAGGGGGCGAATGAAAAACTGTTTTTT | CASSQVKEGANEKLFF
- | TRBJ1-4 | many | TRBV2 | TGTGCCAGCAGGCAAGGGACAACAACTAATGAAAAACTGTTTTTT | CASRQGTTTNEKLFF
- | TRBJ1-5 | - | TRBV6-2/TRBV6-3 | TGTGCCAGCAGTTCCGACAGGAACAATCAGCCCCAGCATTTT | CASSSDRNNQPQHF
- | TRBJ2-1 | many | TRBV4-1 | TGCGCCAGCAGCCAAGGCCCAGAGAGCTCCTACAATGAGCAGTTCTTC | CASSQGPESSYNEQFF
- | TRBJ2-7 | many | TRBV11-2 | TGTGCCAGCAGCTCTCCCCGGTCCCGACAGACGTTCTACGAGCAGTACTTC | CASSSPRSRQTFYEQYF
- | TRBJ2-1 | many | TRBV27 | TGTGCCAGCAGCTCCCTGCGGACAGCTAATGAGCAGTTCTTC | CASSSLRTANEQFF
TRBD1 | TRBJ2-7 | - | TRBV28 | TGTGCCAGCAGTCCCTCGGCGGGACAGGGGATCCTGGAGCAGTACTTC | CASSPSAGQGILEQYF
- | TRBJ1-6 | many | TRBV7-8 | TGTGCCAGCAGCTTATCGGGCAGCGGTTCACCCCTCCACTTT | CASSLSGSGSPLHF
TRBD2 | TRBJ2-3 | many | TRBV11-3 | TGTGCCAGCAGCGCTAGCGGGACGACGCAGTATTTT | CASSASGTTQYF
- | TRBJ1-5 | - | TRBV4-1 | TGCGCCAGCTCAGGGCTCAATCAGCCCCAGCATTTT | CASSGLNQPQHF
- | TRBJ2-3 | - | TRBV19 | TGTGCCAGTAGTCCCCAGACTAATCCAGATACGCAGTATTTT | CASSPQTNPDTQYF
- | TRBJ2-1 | many | TRBV7-3 | TGTGCCAGCAGCTTAGTAGGGACTTCAACTTACAATGAGCAGTTCTTC | CASSLVGTSTYNEQFF
- | TRBJ2-7 | many | TRBV19 | TGTGCCACGAAACCGACAGGTAGAGGATACGAGCAGTACTTC | CATKPTGRGYEQYF
- | TRBJ2-1 | many | TRBV3-1 | TGTGCCAGCAGCCAAGGCGGCTACGACAATGAGCAGTTCTTC | CASSQGGYDNEQFF
- | TRBJ1-1 | many | TRBV4-1 | TGCGCCAGCAGTCGACATGGGGAAAACCCGAACACTGAAGCTTTCTTT | CASSRHGENPNTEAFF
- | TRBJ2-7 | few | TRBV20-1 | TGCAGTGCTAGGTCGTGGCCCTCGAGTTACGAGCAGTACTTC | CSARSWPSSYEQYF
TRBD2 | TRBJ2-3 | many | TRBV5-1 | TGCGCCAGCACCCTAGCGGGGGTTCCCCTGGATACGCAGTATTTT | CASTLAGVPLDTQYF
TRBD1 | TRBJ1-6 | - | TRBV18 | TGTGCCAGCTCACCACTAGGCCGGGACAGGAATTCACCCCTCCACTTT | CASSPLGRDRNSPLHF
- | TRBJ2-3 | many | TRBV27 | TGTGCCAGTATCCATGCAGATACGCAGTATTTT | CASIHADTQYF
- | TRBJ2-2 | many | TRBV2 | TGTGCCAGCAGGGTATTCCAAGTGGGGACCGGGGAGCTGTTTTTT | CASRVFQVGTGELFF
- | TRBJ2-1 | many | TRBV6-2/TRBV6-3 | TGTGCCAGCAGTTACCTTCGGGCCTACAATGAGCAGTTCTTC | CASSYLRAYNEQFF
- | TRBJ2-7 | few | TRBV12-3/TRBV12-4 | TGTGCCAGCAGAGCCCCCCGGAGTCCCTACGAGCAGTACTTC | CASRAPRSPYEQYF
- | TRBJ2-3 | - | TRBV4-1 | TGCGCCAGCAGCCAAGAGGGGGGAGATACGCAGTATTTT | CASSQEGGDTQYF
- | TRBJ1-1 | many | TRBV2 | TGTGCCAGCACCCTCATCCAGGCCACTGAAGCTTTCTTT | CASTLIQATEAFF
TRBD2 | TRBJ2-7 | many | TRBV20-1 | TGCAGTGCCACGGGACTAGCGGGACTATACGAGCAGTACTTC | CSATGLAGLYEQYF
- | TRBJ1-5 | many | TRBV15 | TGTGCCACCAGGCCGAAGCTAAGCAATCAGCCCCAGCATTTT | CATRPKLSNQPQHF
- | TRBJ1-5 | many | TRBV4-1 | TGCGCCAGCAGCCAAGATGGAGAGAGTTGGCAGCCCCAGCATTTT | CASSQDGESWQPQHF
- | TRBJ1-4 | many | TRBV28 | TGTGCCAGCAGCGCAGGCTGGGGGGAAAAACTGTTTTTT | CASSAGWGEKLFF
- | TRBJ2-7 | - | TRBV30 | TGTGCCTGGAGTACAGGAGGATGGTACGAGCAGTACTTC | CAWSTGGWYEQYF
- | TRBJ1-1 | - | TRBV27 | TGTGCCAGCAGTCCCCGGCAGTCTGAAGCTTTCTTT | CASSPRQSEAFF
- | TRBJ2-7 | - | TRBV7-9 | TGTGCCAGCAGCCCCGGACAGACTGAGCAGTACTTC | CASSPGQTEQYF
- | TRBJ1-4 | many | TRBV15 | TGTGCCACCAGGTCCTCCTATGAAAAACTGTTTTTT | CATRSSYEKLFF
- | TRBJ1-5 | many | TRBV5-4 | TGTGCCAGCAGCGAGGGGAGGTCGGCAGATCAGCCCCAGCATTTT | CASSEGRSADQPQHF
TRBD1 | TRBJ1-5 | many | TRBV28 | TGTGCCAGCAGTTTACGGACAGGGGTTTATCAGCCCCAGCATTTT | CASSLRTGVYQPQHF
- | TRBJ2-7 | - | TRBV28 | TGTGCCATCCAGAGTACTCGGGAGCAGTACTTC | CAIQSTREQYF
- | TRBJ2-3 | - | TRBV13 | TGTGCCAGCAGCTCAGGAAGGGCCTCTCTTAATTCTCGCACAGATACGCAGTATTTT | CASSSGRASLNSRTDTQYF
- | TRBJ1-1 | - | TRBV18 | TGTGCCAGCTCACCGGTCGGACAATGGGCTGAAGCTTTCTTT | CASSPVGQWAEAFF
TRBD1 | TRBJ2-7 | many | TRBV11-2 | TGTGCCAGCAGCTTTAACAGGGGTCCCTACGAGCAGTACTTC | CASSFNRGPYEQYF
- | TRBJ2-3 | many | TRBV20-1 | TGCAGTGCTTCCACGGAGGGCCAAAGAGTTAGCACAGATACGCAGTATTTT | CSASTEGQRVSTDTQYF
- | TRBJ2-2 | many | TRBV3-1 | TGTGCCAGCAGCCCGAGCGGGTACGACACCGGGGAGCTGTTTTTT | CASSPSGYDTGELFF
- | TRBJ1-1 | - | TRBV2 | TGTGCCAGCAGCGATCAGGGAGCGAGGAACACTGAAGCTTTCTTT | CASSDQGARNTEAFF
TRBD1 | TRBJ2-6 | many | TRBV19 | TGTGCCAGCCGGGACAGGGTTTCCGGGGCCAACGTCCTGACTTTC | CASRDRVSGANVLTF
TRBD1 | TRBJ2-7 | many | TRBV29-1 | TGCAGCGTTGAGACAGGGGATTTGATGTACGAGCAGTACTTC | CSVETGDLMYEQYF
- | TRBJ1-4 | few | TRBV28 | TGTGCCAGCAGTTTCCCTCACATTGAAAAACTGTTTTTT | CASSFPHIEKLFF
- | TRBJ1-4 | many | TRBV25-1 | TGTGCCAGCAACAGGCAAAATGAAAAACTGTTTTTT | CASNRQNEKLFF
TRBD2 | TRBJ2-2 | - | TRBV4-1 | TGCGCCAGCAGCCAAGCCTCAGGGTACGGGGGGACCGGGGAGCTGTTTTTT | CASSQASGYGGTGELFF
- | TRBJ2-3 | many | TRBV5-1 | TGCGCCAGCGGGAGCGGCACAGATACGCAGTATTTT | CASGSGTDTQYF
- | TRBJ1-1 | - | TRBV2 | TGTGCCAGCAGTGAAGCGCTTGGTGAAGCTTTCTTT | CASSEALGEAFF
TRBD2 | TRBJ2-3 | - | TRBV6-2/TRBV6-3 | TGTGCCAGCAGCCGGGGACTAGCGGACACAGATACGCAGTATTTT | CASSRGLADTDTQYF
TRBD2 | TRBJ2-4 | many | TRBV6-1 | TGTGCCAGCAGTGAAGCGCTGTTAGCGGGAACAAACATTCAGTACTTC | CASSEALLAGTNIQYF
TRBD1 | TRBJ1-1 | many | TRBV2 | TGTGCCAGCAGGCCCGGGACAGTCCCAATGAACACTGAAGCTTTCTTT | CASRPGTVPMNTEAFF
TRBD2 | TRBJ2-3 | - | TRBV30 | TGTGCCTGGAGTGTCTTCCCCCGGGGACTAGCGGGATTTACGCAGTATTTT | CAWSVFPRGLAGFTQYF
- | TRBJ2-1 | many | TRBV20-1 | TGCAGTGCCACACGACCCGGGACATTAACCTACAATGAGCAGTTCTTC | CSATRPGTLTYNEQFF